The rows below give T cell receptor beta chains drawn from one sample of a study of human T cells and chemical hapten exposure. MiXCR, run by TCRdb on the 5' RACE reads, gives a single entry per CDR3 protein. The sample lists approximately 140,000 distinct CDR3 sequences; about 4% were seen once. The receptors come from a female donor in good health. Both conserved end residues are part of each CDR3. A D gene is named only where the DNA matches it firmly. The listing skips clone size in some rows; elsewhere it reads once, few, many or a size class.

>many|TRBV6-5|NA|TRBJ1-2
CASSTLAGNGYTF
TGTGCCAGCTCAACTCTCGCAGGGAATGGCTACACCTTC
>few|TRBV5-1|NA|TRBJ2-5
CASSLTGYTETQYF
TGCGCCAGCAGCTTGACAGGGTATACGGAGACCCAGTACTTC
>few|TRBV28|NA|TRBJ2-6
CASIPKGSGANVLTF
TGTGCCAGCATCCCAAAGGGATCCGGGGCCAACGTCCTGACTTTC
>many|TRBV19|TRBD1|TRBJ1-6
CASTRDSFTALHF
TGTGCCAGTACCAGGGACAGCTTTACGGCCCTCCACTTT
>many|TRBV4-2|NA|TRBJ1-2
CASSQDLGGIGDYGYTF
TGTGCCAGCAGCCAAGATCTTGGGGGGATCGGGGACTATGGCTACACCTTC
>many|TRBV28|TRBD1|TRBJ2-3
CASSSGGEGTDTQYF
TGTGCCAGCAGTTCAGGGGGTGAGGGGACAGATACGCAGTATTTT
>few|TRBV6-1|NA|TRBJ1-3
CASSEADASRGNTIYF
TGTGCCAGCAGTGAAGCAGACGCTTCTCGTGGAAACACCATATATTTT
>few|TRBV25-1|TRBD1|TRBJ2-7
CASSENIGDSTFYEQYF
TGTGCCAGCAGTGAAAATATTGGGGACAGCACTTTCTACGAGCAGTACTTC
>many|TRBV4-3|TRBD1|TRBJ1-4
CASSQDLPRPGGEKLFF
TGCGCCAGCAGCCAAGATCTTCCCCGGCCAGGGGGTGAAAAACTGTTTTTT
>many|TRBV11-2|NA|TRBJ2-3
CASSYRSSDTQYF
TGTGCCAGCAGCTATCGAAGCTCGGATACGCAGTATTTT
>many|TRBV20-1|NA|TRBJ1-2
CSATRQAYGYTF
TGCAGTGCTACACGACAGGCCTATGGCTACACCTTC
>many|TRBV12-5|NA|TRBJ2-7
CASGLVIRTVRSYEQYF
TGTGCTAGTGGTTTGGTAATCCGGACCGTACGCTCCTACGAGCAGTACTTC
>many|TRBV2|NA|TRBJ2-4
CASCTENIQYF
TGTGCCAGCTGTACAGAGAACATTCAGTACTTC
>few|TRBV7-2|TRBD2|TRBJ2-3
CASSLGGGTRCGDTQYF
TGTGCCAGCAGCTTGGGCGGGGGGACTCGGTGCGGAGATACGCAGTATTTT
>many|TRBV6-2/TRBV6-3|NA|TRBJ2-3
CASTPDSTDTQYF
TGTGCCAGCACCCCGGACAGCACAGATACGCAGTATTTT
>few|TRBV3-1|NA|TRBJ2-2
CASSPGGLSTGELFF
TGTGCCAGCAGCCCCGGGGGGCTCTCCACCGGGGAGCTGTTTTTT
>few|TRBV2|NA|TRBJ2-3
CASSESAHGTDTQYF
TGTGCCAGCAGTGAATCAGCGCACGGAACAGATACGCAGTATTTT
>many|TRBV7-2|NA|TRBJ2-5
CASSLAPETQYF
TGTGCCAGCAGCTTAGCGCCAGAGACCCAGTACTTC
>many|TRBV11-1|TRBD1|TRBJ2-3
CASSSGLDRGQGTDTQYF
TGTGCCAGCAGCTCCGGGTTGGACAGGGGGCAAGGCACAGATACGCAGTATTTT
>many|TRBV4-3|TRBD1|TRBJ2-2
CASSQDGRGLTGELFF
TGCGCCAGCAGCCAAGACGGCAGGGGGCTCACCGGGGAGCTGTTTTTT
>few|TRBV5-1|NA|TRBJ1-1
CASSLEGGEAFF
TGCGCCAGCAGCTTGGAGGGAGGGGAAGCTTTCTTT
>many|TRBV10-3|NA|TRBJ1-5
CAISGLGLNQPQHF
TGTGCCATCAGTGGATTAGGGCTCAATCAGCCCCAGCATTTT
>many|TRBV3-1|TRBD2|TRBJ2-1
CASSQGLAGLNEQFF
TGTGCCAGCAGCCAAGGACTAGCGGGGTTAAATGAGCAGTTCTTC
>many|TRBV10-3|TRBD2|TRBJ2-3
CAISEPTTRGLAGTTTDTQYF
TGTGCCATCAGTGAGCCTACCACCCGGGGGCTAGCGGGGACTACCACAGATACGCAGTATTTT
>many|TRBV29-1|TRBD2|TRBJ2-3
CSVDSLTSGVTDTQYF
TGCAGCGTTGACTCACTGACTAGCGGGGTCACAGATACGCAGTATTTT
>NA|TRBV2|TRBD1|TRBJ1-1
CASRPRQGGNTEAFF
TGTGCCAGCAGGCCTAGACAGGGGGGGAACACTGAAGCTTTCTTT
>many|TRBV13|NA|TRBJ2-1
CASSLLSGSSPKGYNEQFF
TGTGCCAGCAGCTTATTGTCAGGGAGCAGTCCTAAGGGATACAATGAGCAGTTCTTC
>many|TRBV11-2|NA|TRBJ2-3
CASSTSPTDTQYF
TGTGCCAGCAGCACTAGTCCGACAGATACGCAGTATTTT
>many|TRBV5-6|NA|TRBJ1-6
CASSSLKQGTGVNSPLHF
TGTGCCAGCAGCTCACTAAAGCAGGGAACCGGAGTGAATTCACCCCTCCACTTT
>many|TRBV7-2|NA|TRBJ1-2
CASSADSRVYGYTF
TGTGCCAGCAGCGCGGACAGTCGAGTCTATGGCTACACCTTC
>many|TRBV20-1|TRBD2|TRBJ2-1
CSAWPSGHMNNEQFF
TGCAGTGCCTGGCCTAGCGGGCATATGAACAATGAGCAGTTCTTC
>few|TRBV6-1|NA|TRBJ2-5
CASSSPGRLETQYF
TGTGCCAGCAGTAGCCCCGGCCGGCTTGAGACCCAGTACTTC
>many|TRBV7-9|NA|TRBJ2-7
CASSSGLNSYEQYF
TGTGCCAGCAGCTCGGGACTGAATTCCTACGAGCAGTACTTC
>few|TRBV11-2|TRBD1|TRBJ2-3
CASSFTGQGEDTQYF
TGTGCCAGCAGCTTTACGGGACAGGGTGAAGATACGCAGTATTTT
>many|TRBV18|TRBD2|TRBJ2-1
CASSPPRTSGGYNEQFF
TGTGCCAGCTCACCACCCCGGACTAGCGGGGGTTACAATGAGCAGTTCTTC
>many|TRBV24-1|TRBD1|TRBJ2-1
CATSKTGGTEQFF
TGTGCCACCAGTAAGACAGGGGGCACTGAGCAGTTCTTC
>many|TRBV12-3/TRBV12-4|NA|TRBJ2-3
CASSPDGTDTQYF
TGTGCCAGCAGTCCCGACGGGACAGATACGCAGTATTTT
>many|TRBV20-1|NA|TRBJ2-7
CSAELLQGATYEQYF
TGCAGTGCTGAACTTCTACAGGGAGCAACCTACGAGCAGTACTTC
>many|TRBV6-4|TRBD1|TRBJ1-2
CASSDSIFGRDRGRYTF
TGTGCCAGCAGTGACTCGATATTCGGCCGGGACAGGGGACGCTACACCTTC
>many|TRBV6-2/TRBV6-3|TRBD1|TRBJ1-2
CASSLVSGTGLGYTF
TGTGCCAGCAGTCTTGTGTCCGGGACAGGGCTTGGCTACACCTTC
>many|TRBV13|TRBD1|TRBJ2-1
CASSPGQGRFGEQFF
TGTGCCAGCAGCCCTGGACAGGGGAGGTTCGGTGAGCAGTTCTTC
>many|TRBV7-2|TRBD1|TRBJ1-5
CASSFGQGSDQPQHF
TGTGCCAGCAGCTTTGGACAGGGGTCCGATCAGCCCCAGCATTTT
>few|TRBV12-5|NA|TRBJ2-5
CASGLGELQETQYF
TGTGCTAGTGGTTTAGGGGAACTCCAAGAGACCCAGTACTTC
>many|TRBV11-1|NA|TRBJ2-7
CASSLAMGYEQYF
TGTGCCAGCAGCTTAGCCATGGGTTACGAGCAGTACTTC
>few|TRBV9|NA|TRBJ1-1
CASSVAFLNTEAFF
TGTGCCAGCAGCGTAGCTTTCCTGAACACTGAAGCTTTCTTT
>many|TRBV6-6|NA|TRBJ2-1
CASSYSTPQGNEQFF
TGTGCCAGCAGTTACTCGACACCACAGGGAAATGAGCAGTTCTTC
>many|TRBV7-3|NA|TRBJ1-2
CASSPGATNYGYTF
TGTGCCAGCAGCCCAGGCGCAACTAACTATGGCTACACCTTC
>many|TRBV4-2|TRBD2|TRBJ2-7
CASSQELGTIQNEQYF
TGTGCCAGCAGCCAAGAGTTAGGGACTATCCAAAACGAGCAGTACTTC
>many|TRBV28|TRBD2|TRBJ2-3
CASSMDGGVTDTQYF
TGTGCCAGCAGCATGGACGGGGGGGTCACAGATACGCAGTATTTT
>few|TRBV6-2/TRBV6-3|NA|TRBJ2-3
CASSVHQGRTDTQYF
TGTGCCAGCAGTGTACATCAGGGGAGGACAGATACGCAGTATTTT
>many|TRBV7-6|NA|TRBJ1-1
CASSPHQGIAEAFF
TGTGCCAGCAGCCCACACCAGGGGATTGCTGAAGCTTTCTTT
>many|TRBV6-1|NA|TRBJ1-1
CASSVDQGNTEAFF
TGTGCCAGCAGTGTGGATCAGGGGAACACTGAAGCTTTCTTT
>many|TRBV7-8|NA|TRBJ1-6
CASSFLQGPSSPLHF
TGTGCCAGCAGCTTCCTACAGGGCCCATCTTCACCCCTCCACTTT
>many|TRBV12-3/TRBV12-4|NA|TRBJ1-2
CASSPSGVFNSGYTF
TGTGCCAGCAGCCCCTCCGGGGTCTTTAACTCTGGCTACACCTTC